These 10 T cell receptor beta chains were all obtained from the same sample, sequenced in a study of neurological immune-mediated disorders. Time point described: longitudinal time-point 1 (baseline). TCRdb analysed the 5' RACE reads with MiXCR anew, one entry per CDR3 protein. The table records tens of thousands of distinct CDR3 sequences, around a tenth of them present only once. The sample consisted of PBMCs. The receptors shown here come from a male donor with HTLV-1-associated myelopathy (HAM/TSP).

This clonotype was seen at least ten times. The rearrangement links TRBV29-1 to TRBJ2-7, with TRBD1 identical over 10 bases. The junction had 6 bases not matched to a gene; V was cut back by 5 bases and J by 5 bases. Per the germline V gene, CDR1 is SQVTM and CDR2 is ANQGSEA. The CDR3 has 13 amino acids. The CDR3 sequence: CSVRTGGIHEQYF. In nucleotides, the CDR3 is TGCAGCGTTCGGACAGGGGGGATCCACGAGCAGTACTTC.

This clonotype was found many times. The rearrangement joins TRBV20-1 to TRBJ1-6; no definite D call. V was cut by 0 bases and J by 3 bases, with 6 bases left in between. The CDR3 sequence is 14 residues long. Germline lookup yields CDR1 DFQATT and CDR2 SNEGSKA (reference sequence). In nucleotides, the CDR3 is TGCAGTGCTAGAGACCCAGGCTATAATTCACCCCTCCACTTT. Translating it yields CSARDPGYNSPLHF.

As regards this clonotype: Its ends do not fully match the called genes, so a read error is possible. The V gene is TRBV28, the J gene TRBJ1-1; 10 nucleotides line up with TRBD1. Germline V CDR1 and CDR2: MDHEN, SYDVKM. This CDR3 is built from 14 residues. CDR3 in amino acids: CTRSEGTGVTEAFF. CDR3 bases: TGTACCAGAAGTGAGGGGACAGGGGTAACTGAAGCTTTCTTT.

This clonotype counts as medium-sized. The rearrangement uses TRBV14 and TRBJ2-2; D is uncertain. Germline lookup yields CDR1 SGHDN and CDR2 FVKESK. This CDR3 is 13 amino acids long. V lost 7 bases, J lost 2 bases, and 8 bases lay in between. CDR3 sequence reads: CASTPLNTGELFF. CDR3 DNA: TGTGCCAGCACCCCCCTTAACACCGGGGAGCTGTTTTTT.

This clonotype showed up many times. This chain connects TRBV6-5 to TRBJ1-2; no firm D call. Germline V gene lookup returns CDR1 MNHEY and CDR2 SVGAGI. Trimming removed 10 bases from V and 5 bases from J, with 11 bases in between. This CDR3 spans 11 amino acids. The CDR3 reads CAIKSPYGYTF. In DNA form, the CDR3 reads TGTGCCATCAAGAGCCCTTATGGCTACACCTTC.

At least ten counts were recorded for this clonotype. The CDR3 sequence is CSAPWDNKNIQYF. The CDR3, as DNA: TGCAGTGCACCCTGGGACAACAAAAACATTCAGTACTTC. The gene calls are TRBV20-1 and TRBJ2-4, with D possibly being TRBD1 (6 bases). The CDR3 is 13 residues long. Between the trimmed V and J ends, which lost 6 bases and 3 bases, there was a span of 12 bases. From germline, CDR1 is DFQATT and CDR2 SNEGSKA (reference sequence).

This chain joins TRBV11-3 and TRBJ2-3; a weak D match, TRBD2 (6 bases). Germline V lookup: CDR1 SGHNT, CDR2 YENEEA. This CDR3 has 15 residues. The V end lost 1 base, the J end lost 1 base, and 9 bases lay between the germline ends. This CDR3 is CASSLGGEGTDTQYF. CDR3 sequence (DNA): TGTGCCAGCAGCTTAGGAGGGGAGGGCACAGATACGCAGTATTTT.

This clonotype has ten or more counts. The rearrangement joins TRBV6-5 to TRBJ1-1; TRBD1 is a possible D gene (6 bases). Trimming took 2 bases from V and 1 from J, leaving 11 bases between them. This CDR3 region has 15 residues. Germline V gene sequence: CDR1 MNHEY, CDR2 SVGAGI. CDR3 nucleotides: TGTGCCAGCAGTTACCGGTCAGGGGCGAACACTGAAGCTTTCTTT. Translating gives CASSYRSGANTEAFF.

This clonotype was seen repeatedly, ten times or more. V usage is TRBV5-1 and J usage is TRBJ1-6; D ambiguous. CDR3 length: 17 residues. Trimming stripped 1 base from V and 7 bases from J, with 18 bases between. CDR1 SGHRS and CDR2 YFSETQ come from the germline V gene. DNA for the CDR3: TGCGCCAGCAGCTTGATCTCAGGTGATATAGGCAATTCACCCCTCCACTTT. Translation: CASSLISGDIGNSPLHF.

This clonotype showed up many times. The chain combines TRBV2 with TRBJ2-3, with D unresolved. V was cut by 4 bases and J by 3 bases, with 20 bases left in between. Per the germline V gene, CDR1 is SNHLY and CDR2 is FYNNEI. There are 17 residues in the CDR3. Here the CDR3 DNA reads TGTGCCAGCAGTGCCCGGGCACACGAGACTGCGACAGATACGCAGTATTTT. Encoded protein: CASSARAHETATDTQYF.